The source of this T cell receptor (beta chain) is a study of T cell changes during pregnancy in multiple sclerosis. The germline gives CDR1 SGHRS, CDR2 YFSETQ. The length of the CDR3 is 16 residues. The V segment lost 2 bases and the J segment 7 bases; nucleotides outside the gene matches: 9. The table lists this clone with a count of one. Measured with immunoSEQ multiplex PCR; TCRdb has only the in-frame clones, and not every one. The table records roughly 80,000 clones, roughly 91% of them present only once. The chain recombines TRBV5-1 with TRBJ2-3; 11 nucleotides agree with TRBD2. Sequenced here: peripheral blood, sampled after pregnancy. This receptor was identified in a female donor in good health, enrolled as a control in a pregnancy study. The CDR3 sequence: CASSFISGGAENTQYF. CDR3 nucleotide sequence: TGCGCCAGCAGCTTCATTAGCGGGGGGGCCGAAAATACGCAGTATTTT.